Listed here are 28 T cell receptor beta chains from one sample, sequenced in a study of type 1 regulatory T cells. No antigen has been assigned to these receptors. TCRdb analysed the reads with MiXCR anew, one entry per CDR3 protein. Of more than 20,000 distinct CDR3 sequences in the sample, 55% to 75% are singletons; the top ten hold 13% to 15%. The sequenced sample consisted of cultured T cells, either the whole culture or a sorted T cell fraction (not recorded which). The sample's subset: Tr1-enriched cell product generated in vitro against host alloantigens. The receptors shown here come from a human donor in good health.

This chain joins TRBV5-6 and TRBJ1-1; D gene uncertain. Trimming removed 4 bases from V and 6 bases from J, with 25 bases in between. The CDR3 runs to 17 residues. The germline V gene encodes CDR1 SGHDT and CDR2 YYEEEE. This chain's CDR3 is CASSLPTARRGTSEAFF. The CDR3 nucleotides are TGTGCCAGCAGCCTCCCGACTGCCCGCCGAGGTACGTCTGAAGCTTTCTTT. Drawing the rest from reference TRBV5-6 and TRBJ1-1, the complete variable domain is DAGVTQSPTHLIKTRGQQVTLRCSPKSGHDTVSWYQQALGQGPQFIFQYYEEEERQRGNFPDRFSGHQFPNYSSELNVNALLLGDSALYLCASSLPTARRGTSEAFFGQGTRLTVV.

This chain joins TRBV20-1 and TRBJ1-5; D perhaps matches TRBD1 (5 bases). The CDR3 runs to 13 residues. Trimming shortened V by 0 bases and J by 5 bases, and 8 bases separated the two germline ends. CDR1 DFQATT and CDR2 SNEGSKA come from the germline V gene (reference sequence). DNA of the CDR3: TGCAGTGCTAGAGATCAGGGACATCAGCCCCAGCATTTT. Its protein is CSARDQGHQPQHF.

CDR3 protein: CASIPVGDGGYTF. DNA of the CDR3: TGTGCCAGCATTCCCGTAGGGGATGGCGGCTACACCTTC. The chain is built from TRBV12-3 or TRBV12-4 and TRBJ1-2; D may be TRBD1 (5 bases). The CDR3 loop spans 13 amino acids. The V end lost 7 bases, the J end lost 8 bases, and 17 bases lay between the germline ends.

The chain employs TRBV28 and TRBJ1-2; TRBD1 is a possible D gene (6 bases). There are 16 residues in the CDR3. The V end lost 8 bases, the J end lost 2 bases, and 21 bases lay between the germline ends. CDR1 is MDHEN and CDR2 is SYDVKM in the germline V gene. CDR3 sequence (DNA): TGTGCCAGCCGCCCCGGGTCAGGGGCCTTAAACTATGGCTACACCTTC. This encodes CASRPGSGALNYGYTF.

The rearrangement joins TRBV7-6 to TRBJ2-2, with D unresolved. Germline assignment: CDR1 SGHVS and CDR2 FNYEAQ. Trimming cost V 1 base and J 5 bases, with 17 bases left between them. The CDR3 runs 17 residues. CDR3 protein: CASSLGQFRAPTGELFF. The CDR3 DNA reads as TGTGCCAGCAGCTTAGGGCAATTCCGGGCCCCTACCGGGGAGCTGTTTTTT.

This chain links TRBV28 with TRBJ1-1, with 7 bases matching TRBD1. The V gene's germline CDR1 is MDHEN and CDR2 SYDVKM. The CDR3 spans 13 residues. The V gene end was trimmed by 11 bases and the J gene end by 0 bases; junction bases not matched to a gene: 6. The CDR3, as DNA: TGTGCCGCGACCGGGACAGTGAACACTGAAGCTTTCTTT. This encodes CAATGTVNTEAFF.

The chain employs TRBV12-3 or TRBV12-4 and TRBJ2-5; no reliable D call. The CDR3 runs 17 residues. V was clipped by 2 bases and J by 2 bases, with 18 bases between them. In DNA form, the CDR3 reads TGTGCCAGCAGTTTAACGTTTTGGATGAAGCCACAAGAGACCCAGTACTTC. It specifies CASSLTFWMKPQETQYF.

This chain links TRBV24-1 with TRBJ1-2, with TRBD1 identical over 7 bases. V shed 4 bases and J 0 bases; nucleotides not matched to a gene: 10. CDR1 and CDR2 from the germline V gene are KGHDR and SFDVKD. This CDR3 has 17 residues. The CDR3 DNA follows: TGTGCCACCAGTGACCGAAAGGGACAGCAAACTAACTATGGCTACACCTTC. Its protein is CATSDRKGQQTNYGYTF.

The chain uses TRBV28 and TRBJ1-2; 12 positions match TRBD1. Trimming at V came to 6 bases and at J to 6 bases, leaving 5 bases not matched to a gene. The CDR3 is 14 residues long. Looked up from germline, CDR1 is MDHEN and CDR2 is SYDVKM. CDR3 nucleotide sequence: TGTGCCAGCAGAGGGACAGGGGGCTTCGATGGCTACACCTTC. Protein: CASRGTGGFDGYTF.

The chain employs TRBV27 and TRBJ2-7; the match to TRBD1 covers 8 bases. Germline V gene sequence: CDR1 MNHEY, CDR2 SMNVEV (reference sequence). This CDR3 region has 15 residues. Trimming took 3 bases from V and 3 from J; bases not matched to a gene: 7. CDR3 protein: CASSFQPGGGYEQYF. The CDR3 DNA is TGTGCCAGCAGTTTCCAACCAGGGGGCGGCTACGAGCAGTACTTC.

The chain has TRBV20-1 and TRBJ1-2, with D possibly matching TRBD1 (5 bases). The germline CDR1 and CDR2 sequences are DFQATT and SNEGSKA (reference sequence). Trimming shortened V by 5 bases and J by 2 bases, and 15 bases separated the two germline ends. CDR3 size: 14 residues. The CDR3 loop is CSAAREWGNYGYTF. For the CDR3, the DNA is TGCAGTGCTGCCAGGGAATGGGGCAACTATGGCTACACCTTC.

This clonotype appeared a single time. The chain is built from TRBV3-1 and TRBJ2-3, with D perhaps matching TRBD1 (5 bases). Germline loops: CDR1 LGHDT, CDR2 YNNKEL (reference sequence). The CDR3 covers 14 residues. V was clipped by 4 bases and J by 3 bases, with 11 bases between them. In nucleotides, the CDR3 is TGTGCCAGCAGCCCCCAGGGTCGGACAGATACGCAGTATTTT. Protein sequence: CASSPQGRTDTQYF.

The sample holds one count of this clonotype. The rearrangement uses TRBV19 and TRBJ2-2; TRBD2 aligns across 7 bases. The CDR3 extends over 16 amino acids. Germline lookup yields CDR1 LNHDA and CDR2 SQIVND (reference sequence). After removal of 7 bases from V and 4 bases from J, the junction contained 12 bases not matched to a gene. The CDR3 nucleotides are TGTGCCAGTACGCGGGGAGCTAGCGGTATCACCGGGGAGCTGTTTTTT. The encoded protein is CASTRGASGITGELFF.

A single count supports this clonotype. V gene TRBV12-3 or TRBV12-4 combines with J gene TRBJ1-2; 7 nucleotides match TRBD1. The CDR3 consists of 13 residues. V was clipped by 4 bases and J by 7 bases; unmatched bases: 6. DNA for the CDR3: TGTGCCAGCAGTTGGGGCAGGGGGTTTGGCTACACCTTC. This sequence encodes CASSWGRGFGYTF.

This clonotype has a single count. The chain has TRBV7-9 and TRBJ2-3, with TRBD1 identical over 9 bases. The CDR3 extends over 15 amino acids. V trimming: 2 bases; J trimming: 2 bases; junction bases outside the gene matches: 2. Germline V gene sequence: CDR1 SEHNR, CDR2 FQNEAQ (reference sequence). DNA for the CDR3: TGTGCCAGCAGCTTAACAGGGGGCTTCACAGATACGCAGTATTTT. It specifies CASSLTGGFTDTQYF.

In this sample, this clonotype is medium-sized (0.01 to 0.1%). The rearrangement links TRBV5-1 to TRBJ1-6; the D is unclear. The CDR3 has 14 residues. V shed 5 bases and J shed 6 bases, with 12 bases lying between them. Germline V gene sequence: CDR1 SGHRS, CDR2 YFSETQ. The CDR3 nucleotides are TGCGCCAGCAGAGGGAACATTCCTAATTCACCCCTCCACTTT. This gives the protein CASRGNIPNSPLHF.

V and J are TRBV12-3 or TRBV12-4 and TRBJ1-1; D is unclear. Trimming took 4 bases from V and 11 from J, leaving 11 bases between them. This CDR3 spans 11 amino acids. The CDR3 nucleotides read TGTGCCAGCAGTTCATTGAGGAGGGCTTTCTTT. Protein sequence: CASSSLRRAFF.

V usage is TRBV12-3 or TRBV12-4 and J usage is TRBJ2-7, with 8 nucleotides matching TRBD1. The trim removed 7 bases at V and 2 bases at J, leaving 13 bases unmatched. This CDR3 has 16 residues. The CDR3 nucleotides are TGTGCCAGCAATTGTCCCCTGACAGGGGCCACCTACGAGCAGTACTTC. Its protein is CASNCPLTGATYEQYF.

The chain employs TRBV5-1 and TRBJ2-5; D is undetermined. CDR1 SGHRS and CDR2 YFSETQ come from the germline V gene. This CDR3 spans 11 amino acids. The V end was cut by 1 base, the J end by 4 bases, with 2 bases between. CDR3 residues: CASSLSETQYF. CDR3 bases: TGCGCCAGCAGCTTGTCAGAGACCCAGTACTTC.

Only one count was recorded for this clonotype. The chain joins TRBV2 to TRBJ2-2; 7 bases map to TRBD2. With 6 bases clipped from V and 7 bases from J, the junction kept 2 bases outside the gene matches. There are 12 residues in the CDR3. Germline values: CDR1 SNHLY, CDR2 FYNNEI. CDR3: CASRRGSGELFF. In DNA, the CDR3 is TGTGCCAGCAGGCGGGGGAGCGGGGAGCTGTTTTTT.

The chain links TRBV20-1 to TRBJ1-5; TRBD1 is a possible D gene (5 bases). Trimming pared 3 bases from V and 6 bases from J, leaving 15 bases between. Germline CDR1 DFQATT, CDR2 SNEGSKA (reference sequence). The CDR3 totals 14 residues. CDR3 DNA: TGCAGTGCTAGGTTGGGGACTAGGACTCAGCCCCAGCATTTT. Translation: CSARLGTRTQPQHF.

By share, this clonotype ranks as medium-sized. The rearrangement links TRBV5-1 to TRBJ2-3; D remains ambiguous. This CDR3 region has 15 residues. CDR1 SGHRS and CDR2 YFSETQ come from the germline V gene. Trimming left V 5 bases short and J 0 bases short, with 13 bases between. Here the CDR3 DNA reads TGCGCCAGCAGATCCGGGCAGGTTAGCACAGATACGCAGTATTTT. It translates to CASRSGQVSTDTQYF.

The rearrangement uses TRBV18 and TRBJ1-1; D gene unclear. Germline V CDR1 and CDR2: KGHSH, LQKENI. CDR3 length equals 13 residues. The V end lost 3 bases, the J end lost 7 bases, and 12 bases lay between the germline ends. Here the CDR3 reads CASSPASEYEAFF. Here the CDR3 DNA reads TGTGCCAGCTCACCGGCCAGCGAATATGAAGCTTTCTTT.

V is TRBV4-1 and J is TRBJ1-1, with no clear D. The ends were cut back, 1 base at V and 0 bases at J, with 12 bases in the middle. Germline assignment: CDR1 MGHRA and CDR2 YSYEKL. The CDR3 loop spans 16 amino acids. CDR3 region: CASSQGRYSLNTEAFF. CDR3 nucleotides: TGCGCCAGCAGCCAAGGGAGGTACTCACTGAACACTGAAGCTTTCTTT.

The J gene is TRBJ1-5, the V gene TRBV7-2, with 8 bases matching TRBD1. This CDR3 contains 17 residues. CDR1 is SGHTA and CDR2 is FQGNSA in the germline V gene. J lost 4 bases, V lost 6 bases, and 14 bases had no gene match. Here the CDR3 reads CASSRDRGGGKNQPQHF. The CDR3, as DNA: TGTGCCAGCAGTCGCGACAGGGGAGGAGGGAAAAATCAGCCCCAGCATTTT. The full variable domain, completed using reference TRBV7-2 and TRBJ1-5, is GAGVSQSPSNKVTEKGKDVELRCDPISGHTALYWYRQSLGQGLEFLIYFQGNSAPDKSGLPSDRFSAERTGGSVSTLTIQRTQQEDSAVYLCASSRDRGGGKNQPQHFGDGTRLSIL.

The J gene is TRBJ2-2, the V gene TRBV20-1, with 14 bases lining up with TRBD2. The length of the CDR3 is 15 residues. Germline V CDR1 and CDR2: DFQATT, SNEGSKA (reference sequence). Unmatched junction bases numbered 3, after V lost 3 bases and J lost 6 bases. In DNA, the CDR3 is TGCAGTGCTAGCCAGACTAGCGGGGGGGCCGGGGAGCTGTTTTTT. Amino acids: CSASQTSGGAGELFF.

In DNA form, the CDR3 reads TGCAGTGCTAGTCGAGACAGAGCCTACGAGCAGTACTTC. Translation gives CSASRDRAYEQYF. The V gene is TRBV20-1, the J gene TRBJ2-7, with D maybe TRBD1 (5 bases). This CDR3 is 13 amino acids long. V was shortened by 3 bases and J by 2 bases, with 11 bases between the two germline ends. Germline V gene lookup returns CDR1 DFQATT and CDR2 SNEGSKA (reference sequence).

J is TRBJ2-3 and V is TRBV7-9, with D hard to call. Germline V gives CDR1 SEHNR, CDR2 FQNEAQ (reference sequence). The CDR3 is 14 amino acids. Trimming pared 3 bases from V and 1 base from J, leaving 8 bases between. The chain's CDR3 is CASSFYGGTDTQYF. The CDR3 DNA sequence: TGTGCCAGCAGCTTCTATGGGGGCACAGATACGCAGTATTTT.